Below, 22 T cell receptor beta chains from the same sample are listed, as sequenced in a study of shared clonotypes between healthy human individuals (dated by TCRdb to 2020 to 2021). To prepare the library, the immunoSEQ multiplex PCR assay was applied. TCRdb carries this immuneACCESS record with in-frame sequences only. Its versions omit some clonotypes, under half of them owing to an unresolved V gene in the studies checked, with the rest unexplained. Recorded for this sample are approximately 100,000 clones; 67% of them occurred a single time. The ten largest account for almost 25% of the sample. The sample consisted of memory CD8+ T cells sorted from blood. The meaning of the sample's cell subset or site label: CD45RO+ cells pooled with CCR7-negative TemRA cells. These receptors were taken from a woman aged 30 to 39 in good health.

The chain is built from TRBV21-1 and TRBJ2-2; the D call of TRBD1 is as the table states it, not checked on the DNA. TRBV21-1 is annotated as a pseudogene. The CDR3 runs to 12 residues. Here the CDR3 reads CASKAGSGELFF. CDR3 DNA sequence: TGTGCCAGCAAAGCAGGATCCGGGGAGCTGTTTTTT.

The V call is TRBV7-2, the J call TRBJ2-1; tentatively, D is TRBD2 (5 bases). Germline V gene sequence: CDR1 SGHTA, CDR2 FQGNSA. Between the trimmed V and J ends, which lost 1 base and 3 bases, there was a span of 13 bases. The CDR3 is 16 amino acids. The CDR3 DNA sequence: TGTGCCAGCAGCTTAGGGATTAGCGTCTACTACAATGAGCAGTTCTTC. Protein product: CASSLGISVYYNEQFF.

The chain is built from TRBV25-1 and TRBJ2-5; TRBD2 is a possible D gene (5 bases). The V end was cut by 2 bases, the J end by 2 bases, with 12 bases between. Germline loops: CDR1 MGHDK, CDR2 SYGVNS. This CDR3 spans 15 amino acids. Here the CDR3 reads CASSERRTSQETQYF. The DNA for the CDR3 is TGTGCCAGCAGTGAACGGCGGACTTCTCAAGAGACCCAGTACTTC. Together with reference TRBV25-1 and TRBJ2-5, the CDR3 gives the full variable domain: EADIYQTPRYLVIGTGKKITLECSQTMGHDKMYWYQQDPGMELHLIHYSYGVNSTEKGDLSSESTVSRIRTEHFPLTLESARPSHTSQYLCASSERRTSQETQYFGPGTRLLVL.

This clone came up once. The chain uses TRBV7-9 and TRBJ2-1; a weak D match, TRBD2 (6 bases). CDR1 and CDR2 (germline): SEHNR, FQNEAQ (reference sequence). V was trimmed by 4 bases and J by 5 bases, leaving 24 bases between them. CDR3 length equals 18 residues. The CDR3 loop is CASSYILLAPGGHNEQFF. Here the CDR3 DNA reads TGTGCCAGCAGCTATATTCTACTAGCACCCGGGGGACACAATGAGCAGTTCTTC.

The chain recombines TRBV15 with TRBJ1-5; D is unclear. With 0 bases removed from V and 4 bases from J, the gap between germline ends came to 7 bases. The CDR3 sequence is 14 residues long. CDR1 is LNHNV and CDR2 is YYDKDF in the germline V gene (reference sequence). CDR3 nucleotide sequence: TGTGCCACCAGCAGAGATACGGAGAATCAGCCCCAGCATTTT. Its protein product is CATSRDTENQPQHF.

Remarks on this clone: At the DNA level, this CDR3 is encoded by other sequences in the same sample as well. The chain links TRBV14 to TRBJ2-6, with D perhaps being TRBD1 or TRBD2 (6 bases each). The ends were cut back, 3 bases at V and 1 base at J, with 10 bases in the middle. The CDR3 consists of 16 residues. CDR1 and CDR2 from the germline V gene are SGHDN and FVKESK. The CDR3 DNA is TGTGCCAGCAGCCAGGGGGGCTATTCTGGGGCCAACGTCCTGACTTTC. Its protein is CASSQGGYSGANVLTF.

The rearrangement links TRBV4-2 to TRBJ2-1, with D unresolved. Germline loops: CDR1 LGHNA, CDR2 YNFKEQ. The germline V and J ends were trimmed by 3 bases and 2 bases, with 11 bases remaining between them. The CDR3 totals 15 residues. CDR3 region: CASSQEIYAYNEQFF. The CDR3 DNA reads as TGTGCCAGCAGCCAGGAGATCTACGCCTACAATGAGCAGTTCTTC.

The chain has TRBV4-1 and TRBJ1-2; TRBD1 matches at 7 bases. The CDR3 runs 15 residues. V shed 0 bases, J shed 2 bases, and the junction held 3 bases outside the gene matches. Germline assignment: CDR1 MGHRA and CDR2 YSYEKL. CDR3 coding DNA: TGCGCCAGCAGCCAAGATACAGGGGCCAACTATGGCTACACCTTC. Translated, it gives CASSQDTGANYGYTF.

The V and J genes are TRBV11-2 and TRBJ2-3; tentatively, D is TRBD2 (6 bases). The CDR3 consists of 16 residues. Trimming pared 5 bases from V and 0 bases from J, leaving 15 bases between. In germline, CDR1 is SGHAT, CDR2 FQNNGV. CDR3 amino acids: CASSAPPGDSTDTQYF. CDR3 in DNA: TGTGCCAGCAGCGCCCCCCCGGGGGACAGCACAGATACGCAGTATTTT.

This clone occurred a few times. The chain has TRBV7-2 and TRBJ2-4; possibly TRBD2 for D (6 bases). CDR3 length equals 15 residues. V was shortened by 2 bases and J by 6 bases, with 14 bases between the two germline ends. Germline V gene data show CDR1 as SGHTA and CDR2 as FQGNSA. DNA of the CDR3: TGTGCCAGCAGCTTAATTTATGGAGGGGTAAACATTCAGTACTTC. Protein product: CASSLIYGGVNIQYF.

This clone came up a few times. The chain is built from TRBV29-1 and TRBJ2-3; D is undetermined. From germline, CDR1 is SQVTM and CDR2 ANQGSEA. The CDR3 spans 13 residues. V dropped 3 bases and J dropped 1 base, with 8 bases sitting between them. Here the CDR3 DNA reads TGCAGCGTTGACGCAGGTGGCACAGATACGCAGTATTTT. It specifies CSVDAGGTDTQYF.

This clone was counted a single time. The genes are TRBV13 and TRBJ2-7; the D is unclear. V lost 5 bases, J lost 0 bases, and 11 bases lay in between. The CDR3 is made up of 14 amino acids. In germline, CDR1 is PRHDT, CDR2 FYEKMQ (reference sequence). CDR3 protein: CASSVDVHSYEQYF. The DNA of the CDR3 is TGTGCCAGCAGCGTGGACGTACACTCCTACGAGCAGTACTTC.

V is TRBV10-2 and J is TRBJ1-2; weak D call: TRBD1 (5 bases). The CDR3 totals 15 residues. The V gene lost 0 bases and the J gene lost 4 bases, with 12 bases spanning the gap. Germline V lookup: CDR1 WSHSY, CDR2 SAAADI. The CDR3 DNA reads TGCGCCAGCAGTGAGTCTCGACAGAGGATCTATGGCTACACCTTC. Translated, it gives CASSESRQRIYGYTF.

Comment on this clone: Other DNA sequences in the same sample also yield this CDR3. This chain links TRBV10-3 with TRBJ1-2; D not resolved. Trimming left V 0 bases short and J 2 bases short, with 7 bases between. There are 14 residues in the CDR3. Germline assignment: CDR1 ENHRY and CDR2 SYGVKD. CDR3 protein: CAISESGPNYGYTF. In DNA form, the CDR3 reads TGTGCCATCAGTGAGTCAGGACCCAACTATGGCTACACCTTC.

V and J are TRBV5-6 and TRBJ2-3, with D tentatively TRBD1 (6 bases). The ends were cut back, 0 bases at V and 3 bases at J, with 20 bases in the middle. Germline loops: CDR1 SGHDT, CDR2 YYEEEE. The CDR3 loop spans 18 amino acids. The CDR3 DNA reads TGTGCCAGCAGCTTGGTGAACAGGGAATATGGTGGGACAGATACGCAGTATTTT. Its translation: CASSLVNREYGGTDTQYF.

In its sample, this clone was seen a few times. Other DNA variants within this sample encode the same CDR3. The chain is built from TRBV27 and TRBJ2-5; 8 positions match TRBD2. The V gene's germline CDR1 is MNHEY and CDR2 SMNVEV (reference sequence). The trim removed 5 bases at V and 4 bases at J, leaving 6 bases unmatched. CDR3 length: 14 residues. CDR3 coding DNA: TGTGCCAGCAGTCCCGGGACTAGGGGAGAGACCCAGTACTTC. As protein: CASSPGTRGETQYF.

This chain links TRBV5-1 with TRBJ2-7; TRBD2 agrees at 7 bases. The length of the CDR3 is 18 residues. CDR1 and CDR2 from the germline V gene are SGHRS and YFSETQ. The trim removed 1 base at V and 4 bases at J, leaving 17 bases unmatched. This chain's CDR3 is CASSLYLREAGSAYEQYF. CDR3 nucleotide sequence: TGCGCCAGCAGCTTGTATCTGCGGGAAGCGGGGTCGGCGTACGAGCAGTACTTC.

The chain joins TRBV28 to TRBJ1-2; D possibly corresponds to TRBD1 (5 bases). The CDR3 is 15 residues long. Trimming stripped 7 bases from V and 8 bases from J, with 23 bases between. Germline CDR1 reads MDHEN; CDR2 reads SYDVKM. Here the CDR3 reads CASITGTPTAEGYTF. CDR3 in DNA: TGTGCCAGCATCACCGGGACTCCCACCGCGGAGGGCTACACCTTC.

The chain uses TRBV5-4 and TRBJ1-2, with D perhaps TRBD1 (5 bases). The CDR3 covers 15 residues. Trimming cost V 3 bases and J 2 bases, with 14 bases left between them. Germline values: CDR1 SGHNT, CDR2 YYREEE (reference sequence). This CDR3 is CASSYLGGRNYGYTF. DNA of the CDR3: TGTGCCAGCAGCTACTTGGGGGGTCGGAACTATGGCTACACCTTC.

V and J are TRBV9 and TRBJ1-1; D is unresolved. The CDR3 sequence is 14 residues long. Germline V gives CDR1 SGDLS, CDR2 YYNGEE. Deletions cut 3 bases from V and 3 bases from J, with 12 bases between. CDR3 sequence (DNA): TGTGCCAGCAGCGGGGGTGTGAGGCACACTGAAGCTTTCTTT. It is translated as CASSGGVRHTEAFF.

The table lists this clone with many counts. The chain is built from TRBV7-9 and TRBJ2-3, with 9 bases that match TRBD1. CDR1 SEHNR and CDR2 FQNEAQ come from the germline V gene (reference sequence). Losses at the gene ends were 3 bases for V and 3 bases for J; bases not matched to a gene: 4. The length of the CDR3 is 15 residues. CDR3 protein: CASSFGTGLTDTQYF. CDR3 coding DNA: TGTGCCAGCAGCTTCGGGACAGGGCTAACAGATACGCAGTATTTT.

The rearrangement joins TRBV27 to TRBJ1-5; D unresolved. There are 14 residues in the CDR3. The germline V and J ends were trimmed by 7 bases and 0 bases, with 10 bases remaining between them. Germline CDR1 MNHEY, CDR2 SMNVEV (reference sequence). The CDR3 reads CASNRWYSNQPQHF. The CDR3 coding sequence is TGTGCCAGCAATCGGTGGTATAGCAATCAGCCCCAGCATTTT.